This record looks at one T cell receptor beta chain sequence and its context. Its antigen is still unknown. The data are from a study of cytomegalovirus exposure and HLA in healthy donors. Broader study findings: Compared with the approximately 670-donor mean, an Asian-associated ancestry cluster reportedly had fewer N-insertions, according to a later analysis. Common viral pathogens (according to a later analysis) appeared linked to several of the most significant clusters. Among immune exposure information, only CMV serostatus was available. The study designated some 180 TCR beta chains cytomegalovirus-associated.

This PCR relied on a set of 60 Vbeta primers and 13 Jbeta primers. Measured with immunoSEQ multiplex PCR; TCRdb has only the in-frame clones, and not every one. The sample yields about 160,000 clones, around four fifths seen once. The ends lost 8 bases at V and 3 bases at J; junction bases unmatched: 17. The CDR3 is 17 residues long. In germline, CDR1 is SNHLY, CDR2 FYNNEI. The TCR sequence derives from a man between 25 and 39 years old in good health and CMV-seronegative. The V gene is TRBV2, the J gene TRBJ2-7; 9 bases are a match to TRBD1. The sequencing input was PBMCs. The CDR3 spells CASGSGTGFLVGYEQYF. The CDR3 bases are TGTGCCAGCGGGTCCGGGACAGGGTTTCTGGTGGGCTACGAGCAGTACTTC. The full variable domain, rest sourced from reference TRBV2 and TRBJ2-7, is EPEVTQTPSHQVTQMGQEVILRCVPISNHLYFYWYRQILGQKVEFLVSFYNNEISEKSEIFDDQFSVERPDGSNFTLKIRSTKLEDSAMYFCASGSGTGFLVGYEQYFGPGTRLTVT.